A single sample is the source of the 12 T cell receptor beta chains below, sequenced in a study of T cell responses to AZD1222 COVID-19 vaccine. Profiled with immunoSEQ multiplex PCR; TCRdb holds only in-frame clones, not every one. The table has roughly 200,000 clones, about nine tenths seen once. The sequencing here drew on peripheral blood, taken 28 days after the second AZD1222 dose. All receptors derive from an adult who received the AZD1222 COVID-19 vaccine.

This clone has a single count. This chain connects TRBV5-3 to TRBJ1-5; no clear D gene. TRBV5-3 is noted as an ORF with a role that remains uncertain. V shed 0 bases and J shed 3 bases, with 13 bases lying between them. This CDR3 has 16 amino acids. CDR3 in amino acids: CARSLVFYRFNQPQHF. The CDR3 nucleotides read TGTGCCAGAAGCTTGGTATTCTACAGATTCAATCAGCCCCAGCATTTT.

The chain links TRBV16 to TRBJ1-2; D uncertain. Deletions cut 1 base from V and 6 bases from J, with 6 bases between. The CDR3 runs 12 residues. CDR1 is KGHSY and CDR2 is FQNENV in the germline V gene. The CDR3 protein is CASSQFQDGYTF. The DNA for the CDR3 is TGTGCCAGCAGCCAATTCCAGGATGGCTACACCTTC.

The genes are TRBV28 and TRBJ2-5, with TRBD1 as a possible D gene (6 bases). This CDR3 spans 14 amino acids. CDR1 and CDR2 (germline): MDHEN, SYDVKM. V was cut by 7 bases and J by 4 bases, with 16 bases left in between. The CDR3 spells CASTLIGTPETQYF. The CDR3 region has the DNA TGTGCCAGCACCCTCATTGGGACACCAGAGACCCAGTACTTC.

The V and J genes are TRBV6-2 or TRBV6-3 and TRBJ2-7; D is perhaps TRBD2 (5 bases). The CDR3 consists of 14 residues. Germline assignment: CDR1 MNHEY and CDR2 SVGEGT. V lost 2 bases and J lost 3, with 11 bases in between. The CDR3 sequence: CASSYDRGSYEQYF. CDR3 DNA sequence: TGTGCCAGCAGTTACGATCGGGGAAGCTACGAGCAGTACTTC.

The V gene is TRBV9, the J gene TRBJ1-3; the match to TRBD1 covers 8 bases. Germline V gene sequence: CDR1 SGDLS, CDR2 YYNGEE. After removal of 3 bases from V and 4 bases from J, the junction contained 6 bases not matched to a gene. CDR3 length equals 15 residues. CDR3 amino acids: CASSGQGLTGNTIYF. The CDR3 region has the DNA TGTGCCAGCAGCGGACAGGGGTTGACGGGAAACACCATATATTTT.

CDR3 residues: CASSSQRGWNTIYF. As DNA, the CDR3 is TGTGCCAGCAGTTCCCAGAGGGGGTGGAACACCATATATTTT. The chain employs TRBV7-8 and TRBJ1-3; possibly TRBD1 for D (6 bases). The CDR3 spans 14 residues. Germline V gene sequence: CDR1 SGHVS, CDR2 FQNEAQ. Trimming left V 6 bases short and J 7 bases short, with 16 bases between.

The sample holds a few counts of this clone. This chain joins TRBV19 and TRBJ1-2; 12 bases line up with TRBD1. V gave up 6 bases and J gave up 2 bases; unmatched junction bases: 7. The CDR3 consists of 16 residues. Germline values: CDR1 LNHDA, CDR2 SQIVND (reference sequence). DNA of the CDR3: TGTGCCAGTAGACGTGATGGGACAGGGGGCAACTATGGCTACACCTTC. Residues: CASRRDGTGGNYGYTF.

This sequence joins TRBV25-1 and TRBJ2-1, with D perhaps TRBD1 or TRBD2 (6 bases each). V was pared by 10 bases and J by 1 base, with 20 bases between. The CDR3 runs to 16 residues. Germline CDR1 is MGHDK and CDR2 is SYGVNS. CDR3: CATNPGRGRSYNEQFF. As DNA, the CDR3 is TGTGCCACCAACCCAGGTCGGGGGCGGTCCTACAATGAGCAGTTCTTC.

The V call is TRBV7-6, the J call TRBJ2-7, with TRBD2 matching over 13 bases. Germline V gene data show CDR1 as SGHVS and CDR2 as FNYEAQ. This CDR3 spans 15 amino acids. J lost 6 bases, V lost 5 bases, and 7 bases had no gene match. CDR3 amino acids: CASSPGLAGLSEQYF. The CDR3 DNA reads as TGTGCCAGCAGCCCGGGACTAGCGGGGTTGTCCGAGCAGTACTTC.

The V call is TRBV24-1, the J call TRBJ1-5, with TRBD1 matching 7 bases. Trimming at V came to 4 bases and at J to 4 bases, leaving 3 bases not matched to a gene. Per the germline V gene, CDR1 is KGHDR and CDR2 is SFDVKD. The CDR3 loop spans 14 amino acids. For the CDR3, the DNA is TGTGCCACCAGTGACGGGACAGCTAATCAGCCCCAGCATTTT. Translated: CATSDGTANQPQHF.

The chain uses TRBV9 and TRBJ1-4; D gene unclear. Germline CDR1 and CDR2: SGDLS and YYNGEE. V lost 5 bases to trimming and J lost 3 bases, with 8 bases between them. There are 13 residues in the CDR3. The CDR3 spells CASSRHANEKLFF. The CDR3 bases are TGTGCCAGCAGTCGTCATGCTAATGAAAAACTGTTTTTT. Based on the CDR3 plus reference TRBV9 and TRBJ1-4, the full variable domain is DSGVTQTPKHLITATGQRVTLRCSPRSGDLSVYWYQQSLDQGLQFLIQYYNGEERAKGNILERFSAQQFPDLHSELNLSSLELGDSALYFCASSRHANEKLFFGSGTQLSVL.

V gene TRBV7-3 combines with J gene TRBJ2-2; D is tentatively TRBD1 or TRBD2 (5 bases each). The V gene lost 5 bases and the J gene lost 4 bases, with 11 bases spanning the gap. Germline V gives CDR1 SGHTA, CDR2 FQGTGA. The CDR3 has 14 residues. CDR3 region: CASSINGATGELFF. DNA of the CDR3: TGTGCCAGCAGCATAAACGGGGCCACCGGGGAGCTGTTTTTT. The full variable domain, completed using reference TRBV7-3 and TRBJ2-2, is GAGVSQTPSNKVTEKGKYVELRCDPISGHTALYWYRQSLGQGPEFLIYFQGTGAADDSGLPNDRFFAVRPEGSVSTLKIQRTERGDSAVYLCASSINGATGELFFGEGSRLTVL.